A single sample is the source of the 18 T cell receptor beta chains below, sequenced in a study of T cell responses to AZD1222 COVID-19 vaccine. Assay: immunoSEQ multiplex PCR; the TCRdb copy retains only in-frame clones and omits some. Here the sample spans fewer than 250,000 clones, more than 85% being singletons. The specimen comprised peripheral blood, sampled on day 0 of MenACWY control vaccination. All receptors derive from an adult in good health.

This chain links TRBV27 with TRBJ1-1, with TRBD1 matching over 9 bases. The V gene's germline CDR1 is MNHEY and CDR2 SMNVEV (reference sequence). V shed 5 bases and J 8 bases; nucleotides not matched to a gene: 6. The CDR3 spans 13 residues. In DNA form, the CDR3 reads TGTGCCAGCAGTACACAGGGGGCAAGGGAAGCTTTCTTT. Protein sequence: CASSTQGAREAFF.

This clone showed up just once. This rearrangement joins TRBV14 to TRBJ1-1, with D unresolved. The CDR3 has 15 residues. Germline V gene lookup returns CDR1 SGHDN and CDR2 FVKESK. Between the trimmed V and J ends, which lost 3 bases and 5 bases, there was a span of 16 bases. The CDR3 sequence is CASSQRPGLGTEAFF. The CDR3 region has the DNA TGTGCCAGCAGCCAGCGACCGGGCCTGGGGACTGAAGCTTTCTTT.

The chain carries TRBV7-2 and TRBJ2-2, with 11 nucleotides matching TRBD1. The CDR3 runs to 14 residues. The germline CDR1 and CDR2 sequences are SGHTA and FQGNSA. V dropped 6 bases and J dropped 6; count of bases not matched to a gene: 3. The CDR3 DNA sequence: TGTGCCAGCAGTCGGGACAGGGGGTCCGGGGAGCTGTTTTTT. It is translated as CASSRDRGSGELFF.

J is TRBJ1-1 and V is TRBV3-1 (or the pseudogene TRBV3-2); D uncertain. Germline CDR1 reads LGHDT; CDR2 reads YNNKEL (reference sequence). CDR3 size: 14 residues. V was pared by 0 bases and J by 10 bases, with 15 bases between. The CDR3 DNA sequence: TGTGCCAGCAGCCAAGATTGGTCCGACCCCTTAGCTTTCTTT. Translated, it gives CASSQDWSDPLAFF.

The V call is TRBV13, the J call TRBJ1-1, with 8 bases aligning to TRBD1. The CDR3 length is 16 residues. Germline CDR1 PRHDT, CDR2 FYEKMQ (reference sequence). The V segment lost 5 bases and the J segment 3 bases; nucleotides outside the gene matches: 11. The CDR3 reads CASSPRQGRGDTEAFF. The CDR3 DNA follows: TGTGCCAGCAGCCCGAGACAGGGGCGGGGGGACACTGAAGCTTTCTTT.

This chain links TRBV5-1 with TRBJ2-1, with D perhaps TRBD1 or TRBD2 (5 bases each). The germline V and J ends were trimmed by 0 bases and 9 bases, with 7 bases remaining between them. Germline lookup yields CDR1 SGHRS and CDR2 YFSETQ. This CDR3 region has 12 residues. The CDR3 region has the DNA TGCGCCAGCAGCTTGGCAGGGAGTGAGCAGTTCTTC. This sequence encodes CASSLAGSEQFF. Drawing the rest from reference TRBV5-1 and TRBJ2-1, the complete variable domain is KAGVTQTPRYLIKTRGQQVTLSCSPISGHRSVSWYQQTPGQGLQFLFEYFSETQRNKGNFPGRFSGRQFSNSRSEMNVSTLELGDSALYLCASSLAGSEQFFGPGTRLTVL.

The rearrangement joins TRBV6-5 to TRBJ2-1, with D perhaps assigned TRBD1 or TRBD2 (6 bases each). V was cut by 1 base and J by 3 bases, with 13 bases left in between. The CDR3 is made up of 16 amino acids. Germline loops: CDR1 MNHEY, CDR2 SVGAGI. DNA for the CDR3: TGTGCCAGCAGTTACTTCAGGGGACTTTACTACAATGAGCAGTTCTTC. This encodes CASSYFRGLYYNEQFF.

This chain links TRBV21-1 with TRBJ2-2; no DNA check was done on the table's D call, TRBD2. TRBV21-1 is assigned pseudogene status. CDR3 length: 18 residues. CDR3 protein: CASSKAEVGGGPVGELFF. The CDR3 DNA reads TGTGCCAGCAGCAAAGCAGAAGTCGGCGGGGGTCCCGTCGGGGAGCTGTTTTTT.

The rearrangement joins TRBV5-1 to TRBJ2-1; 7 bases fit TRBD1. CDR3 length: 15 residues. V shed 8 bases and J 8 bases; nucleotides not matched to a gene: 16. Germline CDR1 reads SGHRS; CDR2 reads YFSETQ. The CDR3 DNA follows: TGCGCCAGTGGGGACAGTACCTCATACCGCGATGAGCAGTTCTTC. Protein product: CASGDSTSYRDEQFF.

The chain employs TRBV28 and TRBJ2-3; D unresolved. Germline CDR1 MDHEN, CDR2 SYDVKM. There are 13 residues in the CDR3. V shed 4 bases and J shed 2 bases, with 7 bases lying between them. The CDR3 reads CASSSRATDTQYF. Written as DNA, the CDR3 is TGTGCCAGCAGTTCTCGGGCCACAGATACGCAGTATTTT.

The chain combines TRBV7-9 with TRBJ2-5, with 10 bases fitting TRBD2. Germline-derived CDR1 and CDR2 are SEHNR and FQNEAQ (reference sequence). V shed 2 bases and J 1 base; nucleotides not matched to a gene: 4. The CDR3 spans 16 residues. The chain's CDR3 is CASSLLAGVTQETQYF. In DNA form, the CDR3 reads TGTGCCAGCAGCTTACTAGCGGGGGTTACCCAAGAGACCCAGTACTTC. Full variable domain (rest looked up from reference TRBV7-9 and TRBJ2-5): DTGVSQNPRHKITKRGQNVTFRCDPISEHNRLYWYRQTLGQGPEFLTYFQNEAQLEKSRLLSDRFSAERPKGSFSTLEIQRTEQGDSAMYLCASSLLAGVTQETQYFGPGTRLLVL.

This clone was seen just once. The J gene is TRBJ2-6, the V gene TRBV6-6; 7 nucleotides agree with TRBD1. The trim removed 5 bases at V and 2 bases at J, leaving 9 bases unmatched. Germline V lookup: CDR1 MNHNY, CDR2 SVGAGI (reference sequence). The CDR3 is made up of 17 amino acids. CDR3 coding DNA: TGTGCCAGCAGTCCCCGACAGGGAAGCACTGGGGCCAACGTCCTGACTTTC. Its protein product is CASSPRQGSTGANVLTF.

In the case of this clone: At one end, the junction sequence differs from germline, possibly due to a read error. CDR3 sequence: CASSQALAGGKLF. Written as DNA, the CDR3 is TGTGCCAGCAGCCAGGCTCTAGCGGGGGGGAAGCTCTTC. This rearrangement joins TRBV14 to TRBJ2-1, with 12 bases identical to TRBD2. The CDR3 is 13 amino acids. From germline, CDR1 is SGHDN and CDR2 FVKESK.

Written as DNA, the CDR3 is TGTGCCAGCAGCTTGGAGGGCAATGAGCAGTTCTTC. The encoded protein is CASSLEGNEQFF. The rearrangement links TRBV5-5 to TRBJ2-1, with no clear D. V shed 0 bases and J shed 6 bases, with 4 bases lying between them. Germline-derived CDR1 and CDR2 are SGHKS and YYEKEE (reference sequence). The CDR3 totals 12 residues.

This clone was counted a single time. The chain employs TRBV7-9 and TRBJ1-1; TRBD1 aligns across 8 bases. V was clipped by 3 bases and J by 7 bases; unmatched bases: 7. Germline lookup yields CDR1 SEHNR and CDR2 FQNEAQ (reference sequence). The CDR3 is 14 residues long. CDR3 sequence: CASSLTGARNEAFF. DNA of the CDR3: TGTGCCAGCAGCTTGACAGGGGCGCGAAATGAAGCTTTCTTT.

The V call is TRBV5-6, the J call TRBJ1-2; D gene uncertain. Germline V gene lookup returns CDR1 SGHDT and CDR2 YYEEEE. V was clipped by 0 bases and J by 7 bases, with 13 bases between them. This CDR3 region has 14 residues. CDR3 region: CASSLEVSSGGYTF. DNA of the CDR3: TGTGCCAGCAGCTTGGAAGTATCCTCTGGTGGCTACACCTTC.

The chain links TRBV24-1 to TRBJ2-3; 9 bases line up with TRBD1. J lost 3 bases, V lost 9 bases, and 3 bases had no gene match. This CDR3 is 13 amino acids long. Germline CDR1 and CDR2: KGHDR and SFDVKD. As DNA, the CDR3 is TGTGCCACCGCGGGACAGGGAACAGATACGCAGTATTTT. It yields the protein CATAGQGTDTQYF.

The rearrangement joins TRBV28 to TRBJ2-1, with 9 bases identical to TRBD2. CDR1 is MDHEN and CDR2 is SYDVKM in the germline V gene. V trimming: 6 bases; J trimming: 7 bases; junction bases outside the gene matches: 10. CDR3 length equals 15 residues. CDR3 region: CASRQYAGGRNEQFF. CDR3 sequence (DNA): TGTGCCAGCAGGCAGTACGCGGGGGGGAGAAATGAGCAGTTCTTC.